One sample yielded the 2 T cell receptor beta chains listed below, sequenced in a study of blood T cells in healthy people across ages. Primed by a sample-barcoded 5' primer and a J-beta primer mix, a second PCR proceeded for roughly 6 to 12 cycles. TCRdb independently ran MiXCR on the 5' RACE reads; one entry per CDR3 protein. The data show around 800,000 distinct CDR3 sequences, with roughly 50% seen just once and approximately 41% held by the top ten. Sequencing was performed on blood. Receptors originate from an elderly man in good health.

The chain joins TRBV2 to TRBJ2-5; no reliable D call. Germline V gene lookup returns CDR1 SNHLY and CDR2 FYNNEI. The CDR3 consists of 12 residues. V was cut by 4 bases and J by 3 bases, with 6 bases left in between. This CDR3 is CASSGGEETQYF. DNA for the CDR3: TGTGCCAGCAGTGGGGGTGAAGAGACCCAGTACTTC.

The CDR3 DNA reads as TGTGCCAGCAGCTTCACGGACAGAACGATAGCCAAAAACATTCAGTACTTC. Translated, it gives CASSFTDRTIAKNIQYF. The rearrangement links TRBV7-9 to TRBJ2-4; a possible D gene is TRBD1 (6 bases). CDR1 SEHNR and CDR2 FQNEAQ come from the germline V gene (reference sequence). V was clipped by 3 bases and J by 0 bases, with 15 bases between them. The CDR3 length is 17 residues.